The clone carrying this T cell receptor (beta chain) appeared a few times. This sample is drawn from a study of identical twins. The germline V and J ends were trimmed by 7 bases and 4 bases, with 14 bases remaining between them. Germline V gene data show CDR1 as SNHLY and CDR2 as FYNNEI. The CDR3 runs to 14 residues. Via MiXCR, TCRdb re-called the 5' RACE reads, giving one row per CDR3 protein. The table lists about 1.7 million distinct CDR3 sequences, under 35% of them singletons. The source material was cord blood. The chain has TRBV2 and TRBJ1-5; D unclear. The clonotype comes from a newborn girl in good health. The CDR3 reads CASTMRTPNQPQHF. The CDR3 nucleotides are TGTGCCAGCACGATGAGGACTCCGAATCAGCCCCAGCATTTT.